The source of this T cell receptor beta chain is a study of cytomegalovirus exposure and HLA in healthy donors. Study-wide context: Clustering assigned 81% of the 350 to 450 genotyped donors to the Caucasian-associated ancestry cluster.

A word on this clone: Its cognate antigen is unknown.

Use of 60 Vbeta and 13 Jbeta primers characterized the PCR. Sequenced by immunoSEQ multiplex PCR; TCRdb stores in-frame clones only, minus some. This table has about 150,000 clones, 70% to 85% appearing once. Germline V lookup: CDR1 MNHEY, CDR2 SMNVEV (reference sequence). Trimming left V 5 bases short and J 0 bases short, with 19 bases between. This CDR3 contains 17 residues. Points from the study as a whole: The authors later linked a missense DCLRE1C variant to TCR beta V- and J-gene trimming. The authors later found HLA-associated TCR beta chains more clonally expanded than equally common others. Among the sequence variants, a highly shared cluster was likely an artifact of sequencing.

This TCR was recovered from a male donor in good health and CMV-seronegative. The chain is built from TRBV27 and TRBJ1-2; D possibly corresponds to TRBD1 (5 bases). The sequenced sample was PBMCs. CDR3 nucleotide sequence: TGTGCCAGCAGTCCAATCGACAGTCGACTAGCTAACTATGGCTACACCTTC. It specifies CASSPIDSRLANYGYTF.